The source of this T cell receptor beta chain is a study of persistence of HIV-infected CD4 T cells (dated by TCRdb to about 2020). Concerning the study at large: The median time the participants had spent on suppressive ART was over six years. The study isolated CMV- and HIV-1 Gag-responding CD4+ T cells from ART-treated individuals to examine antigen-driven clonal expansion of HIV-1-infected cells. In the cross-participant TCR cluster analysis, 8 participants were included for CMV and 7 participants were included for Gag. The clonality of all cells in each sorted population was assessed by TCRbeta sequencing, whereas the clonality of infected cells was assessed by proviral sequencing. Peripheral blood samples of up to roughly 200 mL were collected at multiple time points, except for a couple of participants, who underwent leukapheresis at a single time point. Study-level results and caveats: Only a small number of individuals took part in the study, and only a limited range of antigens was tested. Within the same sorted populations, how oligoclonal the TCRs were correlated with how oligoclonal the proviruses were. TCRbeta richness in CMV- and Gag-responding cells was significantly lower than in anti-CD3/anti-CD28-responding cells; CMV-responding cells had higher oligoclonality than CD3/CD28-stimulated and Gag-responding cells. Bulk TCR analyses could not be limited to the rare CMV-responding cells that actually contained HIV-1 proviruses. Enrichment of degenerate expanded CDR3beta sequences was found in antigen-responding cells, suggesting convergent selection of CD4+ responses to CMV and Gag.

TCRbeta repertoires were sequenced from genomic DNA with the immunoSEQ hsTCRB assay version 4 in survey mode. Genomic DNA was diluted to around 10 ng/uL, using up to 1 ug per sample for TCRbeta sequencing. Concerning the study's data processing: TCRbeta data analysis was done in ImmunoSeq Analyzer 3.0, and diversity was calculated on productive nucleotide rearrangements. Lower-bound TCR diversity was estimated with the improved Chao index, and clonality with the Gini coefficient using the Immunarch R package. Different nucleotide rearrangements encoding the same CDR3beta amino acid sequence were treated as distinct clonotypes. TCRbeta sequences significantly enriched in antigen-responding cells relative to anti-CD3/anti-CD28-activated cells were identified by differential abundance analysis. Using predicted peptide-MHC specificity as the basis, GLIPH2 grouped TCRs into clusters, both for each participant individually and for the merged data sets that combined participants. In its TCRdb copy, this immuneACCESS table keeps in-frame sequences only and misses some clones. Where compared with another copy, unresolved V genes explain less than half of these, and the others have no known cause. From that table come the V and J calls and clone size; the DNA was used to work out D and trimming. Counted in this sample were 25,000 to 35,000 clones; less than 75% of them appeared once. The biggest ten clones account for 1.4% of the sample.

From the cysteine through the phenylalanine, the CDR3 covers 13 amino acids. Left in the record is the CDR3 DNA by itself, 39 bases read in frame from the first base. The germline V gene (reference sequence) gives CDR1 as LNHDA and CDR2 as SQIVND. V and J are truncated by 7 bases and 8 bases respectively, leaving an intervening sequence of 17 bases. In light of the paper, this sample's treatment or condition label describes: suppressive antiretroviral therapy. A pool of overlapping HIV-1 Gag 15-mer peptides was used at approximately 0.96 ug per peptide per mL for cell stimulation. Sorting of responding CD4+ T cells was based on upregulation of both CD40 ligand and CD69. HIV-1-infected adults in whom suppressive ART had been started during chronic infection were enrolled as participants. For at least 4 years, participants had undetectable plasma HIV-1 RNA, below 50 copies/mL. To be included, participants needed a CD4+ T cell count above 400 cells/uL and a positive CMV serology. Before stimulation, PBMCs were isolated using density centrifugation and depleted of CD8+ T cells. For roughly 19 hours, CD8-depleted PBMCs were stimulated with anti-CD28/CD49d costimulation, a CD40-blocking antibody, and enfuvirtide, which was added to prevent new infections. Cell sorting was performed on a Beckman Coulter MoFlo Legacy or XDP sorter, and dead cells were excluded with propidium iodide. Genomic DNA was extracted using the QIAamp DNA Mini Kit for samples with more than one million cells and using the Quick-DNA Microprep Kit for all other samples.

A note on this clone: Which antigen it targets is not known. No per-base quality is available; no much larger clone lies one base away.

In this chain, TRBV19 is recombined with TRBJ1-2, with no confidently assigned D gene. Sequencing was performed on CD4+ T cells sorted from PBMCs after roughly 18-hour stimulation, taken from a patient who received antiretroviral therapy. Sample cell subset or site, as interpreted from the label and publication: CD40L+CD69+ CD4 T cells responding to HIV-1 Gag peptides. This receptor was taken from an adult man with HIV who was CMV-seropositive. The sequenced DNA is TGTGCCAGTATCGGCTCCTTCGGGTCAGGCTACACCTTC. Protein translation: CASIGSFGSGYTF. Supplemented by the reference TRBV19 and TRBJ1-2 proteins around the CDR3, the complete variable domain is DGGITQSPKYLFRKEGQNVTLSCEQNLNHDAMYWYRQDPGQGLRLIYYSQIVNDFQKGDIAEGYSVSREKKESFPLTVTSAQKNPTAFYLCASIGSFGSGYTFGSGTRLTVV.